These 27 T cell receptor beta chains were all obtained from the same sample, sequenced in a study of blood T cell repertoires in COVID-19. Using immunoSEQ multiplex PCR, the repertoire was profiled, and TCRdb retains in-frame clones only, with some absent. The repertoire holds tens of thousands of clones, roughly 90% seen once, with about 1.3% in the top ten. The sequenced material came from peripheral blood. The source is a man aged 60 to 69 with acute or convalescent COVID-19.

The chain carries TRBV27 and TRBJ2-1; 9 positions agree with TRBD1. From germline, CDR1 is MNHEY and CDR2 SMNVEV (reference sequence). The J segment lost 4 bases and the V segment lost 5 bases, leaving 12 bases of the junction unmatched. The CDR3 covers 17 residues. The CDR3 loop reads CASSQLTGTGLYNEQFF. For the CDR3, the DNA is TGTGCCAGCAGTCAACTAACCGGGACAGGGCTTTACAATGAGCAGTTCTTC.

The chain is built from TRBV14 and TRBJ1-2; perhaps TRBD1 as D (5 bases). Trimming took off 4 bases at V and 5 bases at J, with 11 bases between the two ends. CDR3 length: 13 amino acids. Germline V lookup: CDR1 SGHDN, CDR2 FVKESK. The CDR3 nucleotides read TGTGCCAGCAGCCCAGGGTTACGGTATGGCTACACCTTC. This gives the protein CASSPGLRYGYTF.

The J gene is TRBJ2-4, the V gene TRBV3-1 (or the pseudogene TRBV3-2); possibly TRBD1 for D (5 bases). CDR3 length: 13 amino acids. V lost 1 base and J 6 bases, leaving 7 bases between the germline ends. Germline values: CDR1 LGHDT, CDR2 YNNKEL (reference sequence). The CDR3 DNA follows: TGTGCCAGCAGCCAAGGAAGGGGAAACATTCAGTACTTC. Translation gives CASSQGRGNIQYF.

This sequence joins TRBV30 and TRBJ1-5; 10 bases match TRBD1. This CDR3 is 15 amino acids long. J gave up 7 bases and V 1 base, and 7 bases lay outside the gene matches. Germline CDR1 and CDR2: GTSNPN and SVGIG (reference sequence). DNA for the CDR3: TGTGCCTGGAGTGGGGGACAGGGGACGGGGCAGCCCCAGCATTTT. Translation: CAWSGGQGTGQPQHF.

The chain combines TRBV21-1 with TRBJ1-2. TRBV21-1 is reported as a pseudogene. This CDR3 comprises 15 residues. CDR3 loop: CASSLSPEARVGYTF. For the CDR3, the DNA is TGTGCCAGCAGCCTCTCTCCCGAGGCTAGAGTAGGCTACACCTTC.

Of note for this clone: The same CDR3 also results from other DNA sequences found in this sample. The chain employs TRBV27 and TRBJ2-5; D gene ambiguous. The V end lost 3 bases, the J end lost 4 bases, and 3 bases lay between the germline ends. CDR3 length: 11 residues. From germline, CDR1 is MNHEY and CDR2 SMNVEV (reference sequence). The CDR3 protein is CASSFRETQYF. CDR3 nucleotide sequence: TGTGCCAGCAGTTTTAGAGAGACCCAGTACTTC.

The chain joins TRBV19 to TRBJ1-1; possible D gene TRBD1, 6 bases. With 11 bases removed from V and 5 bases from J, the gap between germline ends came to 27 bases. CDR1 and CDR2 (germline): LNHDA, SQIVND (reference sequence). This CDR3 has 16 amino acids. CDR3 in amino acids: CAVRSGEGFAVTEAFF. The CDR3 bases are TGTGCCGTAAGGTCAGGGGAGGGTTTTGCGGTTACTGAAGCTTTCTTT.

The DNA for the CDR3 is TGTGCCAGCAGCTTGGGACAGGGGGCCTACAATGAGCAGTTCTTC. Residues: CASSLGQGAYNEQFF. The rearrangement links TRBV5-4 to TRBJ2-1; the match to TRBD1 covers 9 bases. V trimming: 0 bases; J trimming: 2 bases; junction bases outside the gene matches: 0. CDR1 is SGHNT and CDR2 is YYREEE in the germline V gene (reference sequence). The CDR3 is made up of 15 amino acids.

The rearrangement links TRBV21-1 to TRBJ1-1; the table's D gene call, TRBD1, was not cross checked with the DNA. TRBV21-1 is shown as a pseudogene. The CDR3 sequence is 17 residues long. The CDR3 region is CASSKVRQGDMNTEAFF. The CDR3 bases are TGTGCCAGCAGCAAAGTTCGGCAGGGGGACATGAACACTGAAGCTTTCTTT.

The chain links TRBV2 to TRBJ1-2, with 9 nucleotides matching TRBD1. V was clipped by 8 bases and J by 6 bases; unmatched bases: 4. Germline V CDR1 and CDR2: SNHLY, FYNNEI. CDR3 length: 12 amino acids. In DNA form, the CDR3 reads TGTGCCAGCGTGGGGACAGGGCATGGCTACACCTTC. This sequence encodes CASVGTGHGYTF. Variable domain in full (rest from reference TRBV2 and TRBJ1-2): EPEVTQTPSHQVTQMGQEVILRCVPISNHLYFYWYRQILGQKVEFLVSFYNNEISEKSEIFDDQFSVERPDGSNFTLKIRSTKLEDSAMYFCASVGTGHGYTFGSGTRLTVV.

The chain carries TRBV18 and TRBJ1-1, with a tentative D call TRBD1 (5 bases). V was pared by 6 bases and J by 1 base, with 15 bases between. The germline gives CDR1 KGHSH, CDR2 LQKENI. CDR3 size: 15 residues. The DNA of the CDR3 is TGTGCCAGCTCCCTCCATACAGGAGAGAACACTGAAGCTTTCTTT. Translating it yields CASSLHTGENTEAFF.

The chain couples TRBV21-1 to TRBJ2-3; the table assigns TRBD1, which was not confirmed against the DNA. TRBV21-1 is a pseudogene. This CDR3 contains 18 residues. The DNA of the CDR3 is TGTGCCAGCAGCATAACAGGGGGATGGTCTCTAGGCACAGATACGCAGTATTTT. Residues: CASSITGGWSLGTDTQYF.

This sequence joins TRBV19 and TRBJ1-1, with 7 bases matching TRBD1. The CDR3 is made up of 13 amino acids. J lost 6 bases, V lost 4 bases, and 5 bases had no gene match. Germline loops: CDR1 LNHDA, CDR2 SQIVND (reference sequence). The CDR3: CASSTQGVAEAFF. The CDR3 DNA sequence: TGTGCCAGTAGTACGCAGGGGGTCGCTGAAGCTTTCTTT. The whole variable domain, remainder taken from reference TRBV19 and TRBJ1-1, is DGGITQSPKYLFRKEGQNVTLSCEQNLNHDAMYWYRQDPGQGLRLIYYSQIVNDFQKGDIAEGYSVSREKKESFPLTVTSAQKNPTAFYLCASSTQGVAEAFFGQGTRLTVV.

In this sample, this clone turned up once. The chain employs TRBV5-1 and TRBJ1-4; D remains unclear. Trimming removed 3 bases at V and 2 bases at J, with 11 bases between. This CDR3 is built from 15 residues. Germline assignment: CDR1 SGHRS and CDR2 YFSETQ. CDR3 sequence (DNA): TGCGCCAGCAGCTGGGAGGGCCTGACTAATGAAAAACTGTTTTTT. Translated, it gives CASSWEGLTNEKLFF.

The CDR3, as DNA: TGTGCCAGCAGCTTACGGACAGGGGGTAGCTCCTACAATGAGCAGTTCTTC. Protein product: CASSLRTGGSSYNEQFF. The chain couples TRBV7-8 to TRBJ2-1; 10 bases agree with TRBD1. The junction had 4 bases not matched to a gene; V was cut back by 2 bases and J by 0 bases. There are 17 residues in the CDR3. The germline V gene has CDR1 SGHVS and CDR2 FQNEAQ.

This chain's CDR3 is CATSDTGTSYNEQFF. CDR3 bases: TGTGCCACCAGTGATACGGGGACATCCTACAATGAGCAGTTCTTC. The V gene is TRBV24-1, the J gene TRBJ2-1; TRBD1 might be the D (6 bases). Germline V gene data show CDR1 as KGHDR and CDR2 as SFDVKD. V shed 3 bases and J shed 1 base, with 9 bases lying between them. The CDR3 spans 15 residues.

The V call is TRBV5-1, the J call TRBJ2-3; D may be TRBD1 (6 bases). This CDR3 has 16 amino acids. Trimming left V 4 bases short and J 0 bases short, with 15 bases between. Germline CDR1 and CDR2: SGHRS and YFSETQ. The CDR3 coding sequence is TGCGCCAGCAGCGTGACAGGTCCCCCTAGCACAGATACGCAGTATTTT. It is translated as CASSVTGPPSTDTQYF.

The chain couples TRBV6-1 to TRBJ2-1; D may be TRBD2 (7 bases). V was pared by 0 bases and J by 14 bases, with 11 bases between. This CDR3 comprises 12 residues. Germline CDR1 is MNHNS and CDR2 is SASEGT. CDR3 loop: CASSEAGGPKFF. The CDR3 DNA reads as TGTGCCAGCAGTGAAGCCGGGGGGCCGAAGTTCTTC.

The chain combines TRBV27 with TRBJ1-4, with D unclear. Trimming shortened V by 2 bases and J by 3 bases, and 13 bases separated the two germline ends. CDR3 length equals 16 residues. Looked up from germline, CDR1 is MNHEY and CDR2 is SMNVEV (reference sequence). CDR3 bases: TGTGCCAGCAGTTTAATAGCCGGGAGGGCTAATGAAAAACTGTTTTTT. Protein sequence: CASSLIAGRANEKLFF. Using reference TRBV27 and TRBJ1-4 for the parts outside the CDR3, the full variable domain is EAQVTQNPRYLITVTGKKLTVTCSQNMNHEYMSWYRQDPGLGLRQIYYSMNVEVTDKGDVPEGYKVSRKEKRNFPLILESPSPNQTSLYFCASSLIAGRANEKLFFGSGTQLSVL.

V and J are TRBV11-2 and TRBJ2-7; the D is unclear. Per germline, CDR1 SGHAT and CDR2 FQNNGV. Trimming removed 1 base at V and 5 bases at J, with 3 bases between. This CDR3 comprises 11 residues. DNA for the CDR3: TGTGCCAGCAGCTTAGGCGACGAGCAGTACTTC. It codes for CASSLGDEQYF.

The J gene is TRBJ1-1, the V gene TRBV5-6; D may be TRBD1 (5 bases). Per germline, CDR1 SGHDT and CDR2 YYEEEE. V lost 1 base and J lost 6, with 19 bases in between. The CDR3 length is 16 residues. The CDR3 bases are TGTGCCAGCAGCTTGTTGGGGCCAACAAACGGCGCTGAAGCTTTCTTT. Its protein is CASSLLGPTNGAEAFF. The whole variable domain, remainder taken from reference TRBV5-6 and TRBJ1-1, is DAGVTQSPTHLIKTRGQQVTLRCSPKSGHDTVSWYQQALGQGPQFIFQYYEEEERQRGNFPDRFSGHQFPNYSSELNVNALLLGDSALYLCASSLLGPTNGAEAFFGQGTRLTVV.

The table lists this clone with a count of one. The CDR3 reads CASSERQVGPGSQHF. In DNA form, the CDR3 reads TGTGCCAGCAGTGAAAGGCAGGTCGGTCCGGGGTCCCAGCATTTT. The chain links TRBV6-1 to TRBJ1-5; D is unclear. Looked up from germline, CDR1 is MNHNS and CDR2 is SASEGT. Trimming shortened V by 2 bases and J by 11 bases, and 19 bases separated the two germline ends. The CDR3 length is 15 residues.

The chain combines TRBV27 with TRBJ2-7; 9 bases map to TRBD1. The CDR3 is 17 residues long. Germline CDR1 MNHEY, CDR2 SMNVEV (reference sequence). The ends lost 4 bases at V and 0 bases at J; junction bases unmatched: 10. This chain's CDR3 is CASSYRQGDWDSYEQYF. The CDR3, as DNA: TGTGCCAGCAGTTACCGACAGGGGGACTGGGACTCCTACGAGCAGTACTTC.

The V and J genes are TRBV6-1 and TRBJ2-1; TRBD2 agrees at 10 bases. The V gene end was trimmed by 2 bases and the J gene end by 5 bases; junction bases not matched to a gene: 15. The CDR3 loop spans 19 amino acids. Germline loops: CDR1 MNHNS, CDR2 SASEGT. The CDR3 DNA reads as TGTGCCAGCAGTGAATCGTGGCTAGCGGGGGCCAGCCTCAACAATGAGCAGTTCTTC. This codes for CASSESWLAGASLNNEQFF.

The rearrangement joins TRBV7-9 to TRBJ1-2; no clear D. V dropped 1 base and J dropped 4 bases, with 16 bases sitting between them. Germline-derived CDR1 and CDR2 are SEHNR and FQNEAQ (reference sequence). The CDR3 contains 16 residues. The CDR3 DNA reads as TGTGCCAGCAGCTTAGGTGGAGGATCGGCCTCCTATGGCTACACCTTC. Amino acid sequence: CASSLGGGSASYGYTF. Drawing the rest from reference TRBV7-9 and TRBJ1-2, the complete variable domain is DTGVSQNPRHKITKRGQNVTFRCDPISEHNRLYWYRQTLGQGPEFLTYFQNEAQLEKSRLLSDRFSAERPKGSFSTLEIQRTEQGDSAMYLCASSLGGGSASYGYTFGSGTRLTVV.

Details on this clone: The sample has other DNA sequences that encode this CDR3 too. This chain links TRBV2 with TRBJ1-5; 7 positions agree with TRBD1. V was clipped by 6 bases and J by 4 bases; unmatched bases: 3. This CDR3 comprises 13 residues. Germline assignment: CDR1 SNHLY and CDR2 FYNNEI. This CDR3 is CASRLQGNQPQHF. CDR3 coding DNA: TGTGCCAGCAGGCTACAGGGGAATCAGCCCCAGCATTTT.

The rearrangement links TRBV7-9 to TRBJ1-1; D is possibly TRBD1 (5 bases). V was shortened by 2 bases and J by 4 bases, with 17 bases between the two germline ends. Germline V gene data show CDR1 as SEHNR and CDR2 as FQNEAQ (reference sequence). The CDR3 consists of 16 residues. Written as DNA, the CDR3 is TGTGCCAGCAGCTTAACTGGAGGGCAGGGCGGCACTGAAGCTTTCTTT. Translation gives CASSLTGGQGGTEAFF. Using reference TRBV7-9 and TRBJ1-1 for the parts outside the CDR3, the full variable domain is DTGVSQNPRHKITKRGQNVTFRCDPISEHNRLYWYRQTLGQGPEFLTYFQNEAQLEKSRLLSDRFSAERPKGSFSTLEIQRTEQGDSAMYLCASSLTGGQGGTEAFFGQGTRLTVV.